This T cell receptor beta chain was captured by sequencing in a study of regulatory T cells in long-lasting Graves disease. Overall study findings and caveats: A greater number of public clonotypes (under 3,000) was shared by persistent patients than by new patients (over 900).

The time point was: newly diagnosed GD, antithyroid drugs for less than 3 months. After RNA was extracted from PBMCs, the TCR library was made from it. Patients were enrolled at an endocrinology department in Xi'an, China. This CDR3 comprises 15 residues. Germline values: CDR1 PRHDT, CDR2 FYEKMQ (reference sequence). iRepertoire HTBI primers and Arm-PCR of CDR3 regions built TCR beta libraries. In the authors' methods: Throughout the samples, researchers identified 62 TRBV and some 13 TRBJ segments. TCRdb re-called the multiplex PCR reads with MiXCR, one entry per CDR3 protein. These V and J calls derive from TCRdb rather than the authors' analysis. This sample has under 300,000 distinct CDR3 sequences, with 15% to 20% found just once. A remark on this clonotype: Its antigen is unidentified. A much larger clone lies a single base off, so this may be a read error.

The chain employs TRBV13 and TRBJ2-7; 10 bases agree with TRBD2. This TCR came from a female donor with Graves disease. The material sequenced was peripheral blood mononuclear cells (PBMCs), taken at new diagnosis, from a patient treated with antithyroid drugs. The CDR3 loop reads CASSPGTSAYYERYF. The CDR3 DNA reads as TGTGCCAGCAGCCCCGGGACTAGCGCTTACTACGAGCGGTACTTC.